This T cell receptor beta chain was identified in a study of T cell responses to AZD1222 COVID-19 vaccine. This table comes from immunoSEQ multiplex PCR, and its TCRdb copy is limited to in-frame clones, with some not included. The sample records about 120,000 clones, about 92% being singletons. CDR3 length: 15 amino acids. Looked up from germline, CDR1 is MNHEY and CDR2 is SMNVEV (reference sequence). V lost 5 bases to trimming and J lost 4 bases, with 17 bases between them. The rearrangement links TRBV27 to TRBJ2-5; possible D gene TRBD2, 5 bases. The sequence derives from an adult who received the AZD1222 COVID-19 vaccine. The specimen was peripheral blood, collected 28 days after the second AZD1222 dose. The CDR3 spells CASSLLLRAGETQYF. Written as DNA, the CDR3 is TGTGCCAGCAGTCTATTGCTTCGGGCGGGAGAGACCCAGTACTTC.